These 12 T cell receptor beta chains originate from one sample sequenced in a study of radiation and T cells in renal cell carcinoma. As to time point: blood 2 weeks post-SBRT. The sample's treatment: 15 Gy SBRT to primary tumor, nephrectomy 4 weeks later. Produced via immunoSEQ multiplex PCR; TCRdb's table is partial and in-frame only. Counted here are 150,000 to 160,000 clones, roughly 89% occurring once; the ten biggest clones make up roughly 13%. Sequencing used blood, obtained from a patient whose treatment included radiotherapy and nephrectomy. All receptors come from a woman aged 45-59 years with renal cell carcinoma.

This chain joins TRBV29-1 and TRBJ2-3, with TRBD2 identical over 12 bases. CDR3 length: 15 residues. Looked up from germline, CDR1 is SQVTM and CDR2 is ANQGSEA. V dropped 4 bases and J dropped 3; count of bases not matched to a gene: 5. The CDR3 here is CSVVSSGGGTDTQYF. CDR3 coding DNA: TGCAGCGTTGTTTCTAGCGGGGGGGGGACAGATACGCAGTATTTT.

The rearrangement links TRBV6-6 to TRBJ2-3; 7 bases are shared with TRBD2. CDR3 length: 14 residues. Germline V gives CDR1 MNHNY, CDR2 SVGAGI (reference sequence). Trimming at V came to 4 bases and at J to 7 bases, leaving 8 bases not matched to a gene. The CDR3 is CASSSGGSRNTQYF. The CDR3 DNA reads TGTGCCAGCAGTTCCGGGGGGTCGCGGAATACGCAGTATTTT.

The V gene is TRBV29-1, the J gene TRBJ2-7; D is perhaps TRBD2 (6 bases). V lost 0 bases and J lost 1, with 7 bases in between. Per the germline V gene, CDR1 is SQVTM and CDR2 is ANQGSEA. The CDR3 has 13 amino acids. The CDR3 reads CSVEDRESYEQYF. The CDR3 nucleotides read TGCAGCGTTGAAGACCGGGAGTCCTACGAGCAGTACTTC.

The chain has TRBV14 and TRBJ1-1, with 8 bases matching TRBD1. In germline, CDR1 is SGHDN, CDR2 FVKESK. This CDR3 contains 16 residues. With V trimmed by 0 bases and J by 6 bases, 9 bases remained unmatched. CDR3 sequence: CASSQEGDRFFAEAFF. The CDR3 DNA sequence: TGTGCCAGCAGCCAAGAAGGGGACAGGTTTTTTGCTGAAGCTTTCTTT.

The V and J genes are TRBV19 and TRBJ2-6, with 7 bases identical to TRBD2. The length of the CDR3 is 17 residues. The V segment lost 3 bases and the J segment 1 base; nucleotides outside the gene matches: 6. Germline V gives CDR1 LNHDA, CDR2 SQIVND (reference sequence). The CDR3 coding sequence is TGTGCCAGTAGTATTGGCCCCGGGGGGTCTGGGGCCAACGTCCTGACTTTC. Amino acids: CASSIGPGGSGANVLTF.

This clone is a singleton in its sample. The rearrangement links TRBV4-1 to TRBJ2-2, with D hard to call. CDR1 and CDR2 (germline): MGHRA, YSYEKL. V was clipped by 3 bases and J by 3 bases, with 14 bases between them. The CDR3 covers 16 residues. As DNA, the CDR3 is TGCGCCAGCAGCCAGGCCGTTCAGGCTTACACCGGGGAGCTGTTTTTT. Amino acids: CASSQAVQAYTGELFF.

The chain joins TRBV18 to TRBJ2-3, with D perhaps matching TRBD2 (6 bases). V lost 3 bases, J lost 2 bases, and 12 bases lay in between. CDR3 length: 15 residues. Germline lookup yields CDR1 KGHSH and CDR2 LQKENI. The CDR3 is CASSPPAGFTDTQYF. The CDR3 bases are TGTGCCAGCTCACCCCCGGCGGGGTTCACAGATACGCAGTATTTT.

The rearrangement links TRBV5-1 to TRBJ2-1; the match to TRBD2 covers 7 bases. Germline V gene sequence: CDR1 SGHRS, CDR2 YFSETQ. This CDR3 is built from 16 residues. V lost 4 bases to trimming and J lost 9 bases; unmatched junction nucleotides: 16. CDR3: CASSPIAGLPTSEQFF. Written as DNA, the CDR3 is TGCGCCAGCAGCCCGATAGCGGGCCTACCCACAAGTGAGCAGTTCTTC.

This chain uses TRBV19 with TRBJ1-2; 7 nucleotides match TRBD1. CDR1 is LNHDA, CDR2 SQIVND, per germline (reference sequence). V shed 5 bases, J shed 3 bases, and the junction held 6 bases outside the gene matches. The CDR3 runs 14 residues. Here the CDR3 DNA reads TGTGCCAGTAGTGCAAACCAGGGGGACTATGGCTACACCTTC. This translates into CASSANQGDYGYTF.

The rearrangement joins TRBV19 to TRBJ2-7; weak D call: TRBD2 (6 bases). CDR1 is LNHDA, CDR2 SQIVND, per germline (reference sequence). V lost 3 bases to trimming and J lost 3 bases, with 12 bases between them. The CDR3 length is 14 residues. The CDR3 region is CASSMGTSIYEQYF. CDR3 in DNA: TGTGCCAGTAGTATGGGTACTAGCATCTACGAGCAGTACTTC.

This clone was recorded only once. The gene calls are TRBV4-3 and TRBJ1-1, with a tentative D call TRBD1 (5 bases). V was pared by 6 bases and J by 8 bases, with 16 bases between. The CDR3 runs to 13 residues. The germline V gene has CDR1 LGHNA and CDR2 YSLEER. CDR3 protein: CASSFAWGDEAFF. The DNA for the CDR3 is TGCGCCAGCAGTTTCGCCTGGGGGGACGAAGCTTTCTTT.

The CDR3 loop is CASRYNAGGNGNTIYF. The CDR3 coding sequence is TGCGCCAGCAGGTACAATGCAGGGGGCAATGGAAACACCATATATTTT. V and J are TRBV5-1 and TRBJ1-3; 8 bases agree with TRBD1. Germline lookup yields CDR1 SGHRS and CDR2 YFSETQ. J was trimmed by 3 bases and V by 5 bases; bases with no gene match: 10. The CDR3 totals 16 residues.